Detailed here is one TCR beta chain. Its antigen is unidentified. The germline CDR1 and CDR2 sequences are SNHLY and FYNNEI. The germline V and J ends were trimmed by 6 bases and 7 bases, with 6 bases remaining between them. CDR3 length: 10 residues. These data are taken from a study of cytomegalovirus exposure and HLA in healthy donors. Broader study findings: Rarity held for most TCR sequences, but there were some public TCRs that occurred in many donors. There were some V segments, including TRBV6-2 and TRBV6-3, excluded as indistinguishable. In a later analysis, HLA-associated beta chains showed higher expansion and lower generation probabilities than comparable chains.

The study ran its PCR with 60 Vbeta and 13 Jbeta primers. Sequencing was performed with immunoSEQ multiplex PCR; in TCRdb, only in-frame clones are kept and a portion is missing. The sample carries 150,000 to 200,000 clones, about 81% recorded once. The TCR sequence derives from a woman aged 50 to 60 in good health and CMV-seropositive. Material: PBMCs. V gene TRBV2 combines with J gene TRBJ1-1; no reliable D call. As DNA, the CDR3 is TGTGCCAGCAGACGCGGTGAAGCTTTCTTT. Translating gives CASRRGEAFF. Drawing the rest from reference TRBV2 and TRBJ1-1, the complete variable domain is EPEVTQTPSHQVTQMGQEVILRCVPISNHLYFYWYRQILGQKVEFLVSFYNNEISEKSEIFDDQFSVERPDGSNFTLKIRSTKLEDSAMYFCASRRGEAFFGQGTRLTVV.